This T cell receptor (beta chain) was recovered during a study of CD8+ T cells in alopecia areata. Study as a whole: A regimen of oral tofacitinib, 5 to 10 mg twice daily, was given to treated patients. The drug, tofacitinib, lasted 6 to 18 months, followed by 6 months off drug.

In alopecia areata patients, both lesional scalp punch biopsies and peripheral blood were collected. Between the trimmed V and J ends, which lost 4 bases and 4 bases, there was a span of 11 bases. Germline CDR1 SQVTM, CDR2 ANQGSEA. The CDR3 has 12 residues. To note about this clone: What it binds is not known.

The sequencing template was cDNA reverse transcribed from extracted RNA. The repertoire was sequenced with immunoSEQ multiplex PCR; TCRdb's copy has only in-frame clones and lacks some. The sample comprises about 140,000 clones, about 60% of which are singletons, and about 6% rests with the top ten. Study conclusions and caveats: Higher clonality and more expanded CD8+ clones appeared in lesional than normal scalp.

Source: CD4+ T cells sorted from blood, taken at week 0. The chain uses TRBV29-1 and TRBJ2-7; D is ambiguous. This receptor was taken from a human donor with alopecia areata. The CDR3 sequence: CSVGSSSYEQYF. CDR3 coding DNA: TGCAGCGTTGGGTCCTCGTCGTACGAGCAGTACTTC.